This record concerns one T cell receptor (beta chain) sequence. Its antigen specificity is not known. No base qualities exist here, and no much larger clone lies one base off it. The CDR3 regions of human TCRbeta chains were analyzed by immunosequencing. Under the source paper's analysis protocol: TCRs in the repertoires were matched against a reference library of SARS-CoV-2-specific TCRs that had been generated with the MIRA antigen-specificity platform. Breadth meant the fraction of unique TCRs that were SARS-CoV-2-associated, whereas depth meant the fraction of total T cells that were SARS-CoV-2-associated. Using the MIRA data, each spike-specific TCR was mapped to the spike region that the TCR reacts to and placed in a CD4 or CD8 class. Log10-transformed breadth and depth values were compared by one-way ANOVA with Sidak's multiple comparisons tests. TCRdb took this table from immuneACCESS and kept in-frame rearrangements with V and J called. Such tables lack part of the clones; where checked against another copy, unresolved V genes explain under half of the gap, and the rest is unexplained. The D gene and trimming were derived from the DNA, and the V and J assignments and clone size from that table. The sample profile shows 100,000 to 150,000 clones; approximately 90% of them were found once. 1% to 1.4% of the sample belongs to the ten largest clones.

The entry originates in a study of T cell responses to AZD1222 COVID-19 vaccine (dated by TCRdb to the early 2020s). At the level of the whole study: TCR sequencing was performed for 230 to 250 trial participants, of whom some 200 were given two doses of AZD1222 and around 26 were given two doses of MenACWY control vaccine. Trial participants were enrolled into age subgroups of 18-55, 56-69 and 70-plus years, which contained about 150, 27 and 61 TCR-sequenced participants, respectively. What the research found in general, with its limitations: Only six or seven AZD1222 recipients were SARS-CoV-2 seropositive at baseline, limiting conclusions about previously exposed vaccinees. The 56-69-year group was small, and its depth increase did not reach significance, likely because of low power. Vaccine-associated CD4 TCRs spanned the whole spike protein, with dominant responses in regions 160-218 and 743-854. Because no day 14 peak-response samples were available, the repertoires could be characterized only after the peak T cell response. Nearly half of unique spike-specific TCRs reportedly recognized epitopes outside regions mutated in the B.1.351 and B.1.1.7 variants. Most participants were white British and females outnumbered males, and the authors suggested that clonal diversity may have been underestimated. After two AZD1222 doses, both the breadth and the depth of spike-specific TCRs were significantly higher than at day 0 and than in MenACWY recipients.

What this sample's time point label stands for: about 28 days (+/-7) after the second vaccine dose. AZD1222 recipients whose second dose came at about 4 weeks and those whose second dose came at about 12 weeks were combined into one group, since spike-specific TCR depth and breadth did not differ between the two schedules. Samples from vaccinated people were obtained from the UK trials COV001 and COV002, which included a single-blind randomized controlled phase 2/3 trial of AZD1222 (ChAdOx1 nCoV-19) in healthy adults. For TCRbeta chain sequencing, PBMC samples were collected from trial participants at day 0 and at day 28 after the second dose. CDR1 is given as MDHEN and CDR2 as SYDVKM, both from the germline V gene. V is shortened by 7 bases, J by 2 bases, and the region joining them spans 18 bases. The CDR3 starts with the cysteine, ends with the phenylalanine, and has 16 residues. The sequence is cut down to CDR3 DNA, 48 bases in frame from base 1.

This sequence uses TRBV28 and TRBJ1-5; the D segment cannot be called with confidence. The specimen was peripheral blood, collected 28 days after the second AZD1222 dose. The TCR was taken from an adult who received the AZD1222 COVID-19 vaccine. The nucleotide sequence reads TGTGCCAGCATGAGAGCCGGTTCACCTCGCAATCAGCCCCAGCATTTT. Its amino acids are CASMRAGSPRNQPQHF.